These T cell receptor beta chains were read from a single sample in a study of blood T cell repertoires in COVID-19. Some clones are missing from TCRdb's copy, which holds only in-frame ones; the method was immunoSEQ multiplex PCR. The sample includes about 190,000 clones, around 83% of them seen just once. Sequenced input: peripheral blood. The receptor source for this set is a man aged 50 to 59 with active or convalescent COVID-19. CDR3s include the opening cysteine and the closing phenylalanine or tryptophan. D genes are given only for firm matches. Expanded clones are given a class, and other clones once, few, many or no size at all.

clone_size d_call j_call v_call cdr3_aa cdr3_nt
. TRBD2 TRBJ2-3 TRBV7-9 CASSPGLASDTQYF TGTGCCAGCAGCCCAGGACTAGCGTCAGATACGCAGTATTTT
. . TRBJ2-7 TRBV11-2 CASSLQTSYEQYF TGTGCCAGCAGCCTTCAGACAAGCTACGAGCAGTACTTC
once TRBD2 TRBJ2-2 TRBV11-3 CASSLVVGTTNTGELFF TGTGCCAGCAGCTTAGTAGTAGGGACTACAAACACCGGGGAGCTGTTTTTT
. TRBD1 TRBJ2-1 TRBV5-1 CASSVQGAAYNEQFF TGCGCCAGCAGCGTACAGGGGGCGGCCTACAATGAGCAGTTCTTC
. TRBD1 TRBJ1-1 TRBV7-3 CASSLDRVATEAFF TGTGCCAGCAGCTTGGACAGGGTGGCCACTGAAGCTTTCTTT
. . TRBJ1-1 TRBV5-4 CASSPQGGAYLNTEAFF TGTGCCAGCAGCCCCCAAGGGGGGGCCTACCTGAACACTGAAGCTTTCTTT
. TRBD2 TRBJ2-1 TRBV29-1 CSVSGTSLNEQFF TGCAGCGTGTCCGGGACTAGCTTAAATGAGCAGTTCTTC
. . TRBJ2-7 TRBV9 CASSPPSGGPSYEQYF TGTGCCAGCAGCCCCCCAAGCGGAGGACCCTCCTACGAGCAGTACTTC
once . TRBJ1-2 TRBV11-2 CASSLDPSTPLYGYTF TGTGCCAGCAGCTTAGATCCTTCGACTCCCCTCTATGGCTACACCTTC
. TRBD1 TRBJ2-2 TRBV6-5 CASIRDRNTGELFF TGTGCCAGCATCCGGGACAGAAACACCGGGGAGCTGTTTTTT
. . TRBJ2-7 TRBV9 CASSGGGSYEQYF TGTGCCAGCAGCGGAGGCGGTTCCTACGAGCAGTACTTC
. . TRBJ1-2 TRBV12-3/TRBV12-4 CASSLMWAGGYTF TGTGCCAGCAGTTTAATGTGGGCGGGTGGCTACACCTTC
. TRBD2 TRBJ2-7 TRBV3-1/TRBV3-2 CASSQGVLAGVTGHYEQYF TGTGCCAGCAGCCAAGGGGTACTAGCGGGAGTAACGGGCCACTACGAGCAGTACTTC
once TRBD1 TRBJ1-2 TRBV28 CAIQNGHGGQAYGYTF TGTGCCATCCAAAACGGCCATGGGGGACAGGCCTATGGCTACACCTTC
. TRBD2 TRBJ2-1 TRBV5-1 CASSSGLAVGGEQFF TGCGCCAGCAGCTCGGGACTAGCGGTAGGGGGAGAGCAGTTCTTC